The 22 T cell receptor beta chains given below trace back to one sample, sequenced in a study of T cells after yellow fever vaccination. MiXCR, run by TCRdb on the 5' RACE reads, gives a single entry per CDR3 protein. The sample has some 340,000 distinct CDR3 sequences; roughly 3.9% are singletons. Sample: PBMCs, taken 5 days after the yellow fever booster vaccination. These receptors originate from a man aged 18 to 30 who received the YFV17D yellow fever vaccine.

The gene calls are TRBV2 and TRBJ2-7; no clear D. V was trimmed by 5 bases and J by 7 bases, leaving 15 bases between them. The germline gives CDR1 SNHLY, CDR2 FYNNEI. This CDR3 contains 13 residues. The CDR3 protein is CASSMGSFREQYF. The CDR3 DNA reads TGTGCCAGCAGTATGGGCAGCTTTAGGGAGCAGTACTTC.

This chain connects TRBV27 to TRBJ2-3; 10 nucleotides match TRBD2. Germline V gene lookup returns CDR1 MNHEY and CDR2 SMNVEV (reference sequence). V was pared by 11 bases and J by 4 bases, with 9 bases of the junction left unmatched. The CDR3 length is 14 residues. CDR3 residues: CAARSGGAADTQYF. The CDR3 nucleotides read TGTGCCGCCCGAAGCGGGGGGGCCGCAGATACGCAGTATTTT.

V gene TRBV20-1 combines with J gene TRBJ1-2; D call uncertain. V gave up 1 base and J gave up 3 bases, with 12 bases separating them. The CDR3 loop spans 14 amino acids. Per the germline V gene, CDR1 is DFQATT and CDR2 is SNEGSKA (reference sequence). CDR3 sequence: CSARVEGRDYGYTF. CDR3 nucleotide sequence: TGCAGTGCTAGAGTGGAGGGCCGAGACTATGGCTACACCTTC.

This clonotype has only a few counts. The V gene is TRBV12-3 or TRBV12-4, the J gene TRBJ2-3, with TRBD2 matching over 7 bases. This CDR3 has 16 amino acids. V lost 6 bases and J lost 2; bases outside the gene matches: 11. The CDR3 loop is CASSNRAGTPTDTQYF. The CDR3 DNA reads TGTGCCAGCAGCAACCGAGCGGGGACCCCCACAGATACGCAGTATTTT.

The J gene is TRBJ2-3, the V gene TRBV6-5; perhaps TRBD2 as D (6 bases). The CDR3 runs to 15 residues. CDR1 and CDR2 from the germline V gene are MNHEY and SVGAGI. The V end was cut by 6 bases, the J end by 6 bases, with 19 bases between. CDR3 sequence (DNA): TGTGCCAGCAGAGTCCAGCGGGCGGGTGGGGATACGCAGTATTTT. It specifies CASRVQRAGGDTQYF.

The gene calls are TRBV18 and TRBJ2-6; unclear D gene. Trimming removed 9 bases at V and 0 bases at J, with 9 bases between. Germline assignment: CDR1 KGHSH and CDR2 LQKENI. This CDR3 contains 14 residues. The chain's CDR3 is CASLDLSGANVLTF. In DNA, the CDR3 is TGTGCCAGTTTAGACCTCTCTGGGGCCAACGTCCTGACTTTC.

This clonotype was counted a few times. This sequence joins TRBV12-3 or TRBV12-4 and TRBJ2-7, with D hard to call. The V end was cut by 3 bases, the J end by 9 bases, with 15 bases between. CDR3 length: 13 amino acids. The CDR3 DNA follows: TGTGCCAGCAGTTTGTTCGTTAGGGATGGGCAGTACTTC. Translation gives CASSLFVRDGQYF.

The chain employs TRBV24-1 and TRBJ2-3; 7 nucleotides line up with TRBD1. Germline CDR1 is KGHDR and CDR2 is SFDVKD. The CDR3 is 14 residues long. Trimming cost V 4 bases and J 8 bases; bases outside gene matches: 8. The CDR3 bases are TGTGCCACCAGTGAATCGACAGGGTGGGGTACGCAGTATTTT. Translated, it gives CATSESTGWGTQYF.

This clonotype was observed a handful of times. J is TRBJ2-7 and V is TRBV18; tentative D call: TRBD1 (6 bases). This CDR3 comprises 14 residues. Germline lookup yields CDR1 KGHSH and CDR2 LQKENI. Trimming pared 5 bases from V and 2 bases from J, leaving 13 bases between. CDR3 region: CASSSRQAPYEQYV. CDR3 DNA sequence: TGTGCCAGCTCATCCAGACAGGCGCCCTACGAGCAGTACGTC.

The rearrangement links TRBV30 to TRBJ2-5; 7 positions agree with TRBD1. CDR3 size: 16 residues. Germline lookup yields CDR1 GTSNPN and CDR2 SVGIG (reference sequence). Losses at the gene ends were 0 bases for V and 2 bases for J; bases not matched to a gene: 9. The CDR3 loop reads CAWSVLSGTAQETQYF. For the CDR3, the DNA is TGTGCCTGGAGTGTACTGTCTGGGACAGCTCAAGAGACCCAGTACTTC.

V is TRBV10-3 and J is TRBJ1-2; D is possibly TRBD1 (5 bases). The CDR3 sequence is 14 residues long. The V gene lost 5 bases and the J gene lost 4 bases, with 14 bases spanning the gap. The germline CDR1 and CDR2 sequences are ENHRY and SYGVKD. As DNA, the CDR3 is TGTGCCATCAGTTCTTCCGGGACCCTCTATGGCTACACCTTC. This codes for CAISSSGTLYGYTF.

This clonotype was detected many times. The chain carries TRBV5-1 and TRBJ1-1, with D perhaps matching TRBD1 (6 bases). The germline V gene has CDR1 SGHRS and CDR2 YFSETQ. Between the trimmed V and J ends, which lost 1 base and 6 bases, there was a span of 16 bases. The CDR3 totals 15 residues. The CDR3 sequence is CASSLRSTQGPEAFF. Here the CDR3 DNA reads TGCGCCAGCAGCTTGAGATCAACGCAGGGGCCTGAAGCTTTCTTT.

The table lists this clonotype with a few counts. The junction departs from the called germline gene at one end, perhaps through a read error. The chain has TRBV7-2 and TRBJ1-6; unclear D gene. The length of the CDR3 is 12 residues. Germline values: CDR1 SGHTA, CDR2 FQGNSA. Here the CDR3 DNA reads TGTGCCAGCAGCTCTAATAAATCACCCCTCCACTTT. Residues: CASSSNKSPLHF.

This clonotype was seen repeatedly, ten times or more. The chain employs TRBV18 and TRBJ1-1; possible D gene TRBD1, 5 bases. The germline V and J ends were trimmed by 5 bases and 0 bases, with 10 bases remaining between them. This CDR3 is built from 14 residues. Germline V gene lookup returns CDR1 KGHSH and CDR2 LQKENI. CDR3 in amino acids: CASSDSTMNTEAFF. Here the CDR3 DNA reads TGTGCCAGCTCAGACAGTACTATGAACACTGAAGCTTTCTTT.

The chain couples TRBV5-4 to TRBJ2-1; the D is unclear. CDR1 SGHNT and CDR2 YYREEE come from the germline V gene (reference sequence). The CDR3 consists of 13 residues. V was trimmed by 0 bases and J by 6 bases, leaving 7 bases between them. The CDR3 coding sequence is TGTGCCAGCAGCTTGGGGATTAGCAATGAGCAGTTCTTC. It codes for CASSLGISNEQFF.

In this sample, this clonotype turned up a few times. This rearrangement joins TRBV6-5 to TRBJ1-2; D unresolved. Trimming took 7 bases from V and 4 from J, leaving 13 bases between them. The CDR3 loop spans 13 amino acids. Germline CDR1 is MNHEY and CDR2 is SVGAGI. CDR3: CASKRESGYGYTF. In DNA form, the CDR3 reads TGTGCCAGCAAAAGGGAGTCCGGCTATGGCTACACCTTC.

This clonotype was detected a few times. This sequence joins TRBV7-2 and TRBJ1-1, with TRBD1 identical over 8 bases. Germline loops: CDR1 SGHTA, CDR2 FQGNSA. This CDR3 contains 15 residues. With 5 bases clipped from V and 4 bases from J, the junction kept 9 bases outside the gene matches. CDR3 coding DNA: TGTGCCAGCAGCCCATTAGGACAGGGAGGCACTGAAGCTTTCTTT. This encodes CASSPLGQGGTEAFF.

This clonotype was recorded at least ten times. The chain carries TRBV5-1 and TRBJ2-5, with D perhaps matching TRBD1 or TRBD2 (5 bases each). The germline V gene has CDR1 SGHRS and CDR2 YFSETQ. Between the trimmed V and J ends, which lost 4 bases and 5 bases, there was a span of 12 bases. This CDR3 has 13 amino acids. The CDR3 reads CASSPWDGETQYF. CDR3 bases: TGCGCCAGCAGCCCTTGGGACGGGGAGACCCAGTACTTC.

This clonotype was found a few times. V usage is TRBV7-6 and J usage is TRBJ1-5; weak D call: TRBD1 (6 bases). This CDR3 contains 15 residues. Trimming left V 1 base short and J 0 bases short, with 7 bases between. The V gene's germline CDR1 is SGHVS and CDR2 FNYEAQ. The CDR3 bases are TGTGCCAGCAGCTTAGGACAGGTTAGCAATCAGCCCCAGCATTTT. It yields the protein CASSLGQVSNQPQHF.

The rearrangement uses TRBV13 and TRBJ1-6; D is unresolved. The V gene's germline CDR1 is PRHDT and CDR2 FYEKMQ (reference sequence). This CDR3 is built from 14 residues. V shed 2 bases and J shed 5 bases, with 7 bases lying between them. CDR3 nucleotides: TGTGCCAGCAGCTTAAACAGACATAATTCACCCCTCCACTTT. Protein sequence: CASSLNRHNSPLHF. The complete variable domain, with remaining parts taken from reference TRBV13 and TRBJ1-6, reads AAGVIQSPRHLIKEKRETATLKCYPIPRHDTVYWYQQGPGQDPQFLISFYEKMQSDKGSIPDRFSAQQFSDYHSELNMSSLELGDSALYFCASSLNRHNSPLHFGNGTRLTVT.

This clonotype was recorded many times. The CDR3 DNA follows: TGTGCCAGCAGCTCCGGGGTCTCTGGAAACACCATATATTTT. Amino acids: CASSSGVSGNTIYF. The chain is built from TRBV7-6 and TRBJ1-3; D is unclear. The CDR3 totals 14 residues. Germline V gene sequence: CDR1 SGHVS, CDR2 FNYEAQ. Between the trimmed V and J ends, which lost 4 bases and 0 bases, there was a span of 7 bases.

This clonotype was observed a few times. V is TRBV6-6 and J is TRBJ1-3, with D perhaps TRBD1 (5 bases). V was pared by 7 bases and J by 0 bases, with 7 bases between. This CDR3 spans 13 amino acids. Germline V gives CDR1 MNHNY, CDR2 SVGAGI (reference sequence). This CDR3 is CASKGTSGNTIYF. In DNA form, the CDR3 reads TGTGCCAGCAAGGGGACCTCTGGAAACACCATATATTTT.